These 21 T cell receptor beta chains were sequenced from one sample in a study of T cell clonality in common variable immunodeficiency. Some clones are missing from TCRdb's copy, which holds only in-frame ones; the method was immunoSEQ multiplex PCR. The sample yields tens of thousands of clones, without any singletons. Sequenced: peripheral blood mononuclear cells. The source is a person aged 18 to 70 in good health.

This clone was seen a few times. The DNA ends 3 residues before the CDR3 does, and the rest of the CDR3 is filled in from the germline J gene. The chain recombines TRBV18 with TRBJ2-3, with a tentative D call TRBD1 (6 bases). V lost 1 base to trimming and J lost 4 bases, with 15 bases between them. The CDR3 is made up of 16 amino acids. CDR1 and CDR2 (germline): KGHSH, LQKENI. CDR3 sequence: CASSPRGSKGADTQYF. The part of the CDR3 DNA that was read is TGTGCCAGCTCACCACGGGGGTCCAAGGGGGCAGATACG.

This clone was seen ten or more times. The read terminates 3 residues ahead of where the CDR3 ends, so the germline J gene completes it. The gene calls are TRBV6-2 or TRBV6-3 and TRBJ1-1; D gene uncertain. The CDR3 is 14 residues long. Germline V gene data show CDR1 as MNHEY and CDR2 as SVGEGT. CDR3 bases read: TGTGCCAGCACTCCCCGGATCCCTAGTCTGGGA. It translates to CASTPRIPSLG. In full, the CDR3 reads CASTPRIPSLGAFF.

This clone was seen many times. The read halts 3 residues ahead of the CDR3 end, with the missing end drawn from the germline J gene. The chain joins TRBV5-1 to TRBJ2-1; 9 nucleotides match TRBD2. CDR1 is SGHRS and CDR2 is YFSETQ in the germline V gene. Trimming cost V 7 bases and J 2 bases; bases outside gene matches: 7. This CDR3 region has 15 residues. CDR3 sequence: CASRTSAITYNEQFF. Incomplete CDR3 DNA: TGCGCCAGCCGGACTAGCGCCATAACCTACAATGAG.

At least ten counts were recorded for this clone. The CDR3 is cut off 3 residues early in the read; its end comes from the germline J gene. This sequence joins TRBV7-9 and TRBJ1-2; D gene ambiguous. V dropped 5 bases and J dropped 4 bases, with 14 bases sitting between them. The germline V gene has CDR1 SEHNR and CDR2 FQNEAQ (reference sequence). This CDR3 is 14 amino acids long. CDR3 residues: CASSPTGTAYGYTF. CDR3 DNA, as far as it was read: TGTGCCAGCAGCCCGACGGGTACGGCCTATGGC. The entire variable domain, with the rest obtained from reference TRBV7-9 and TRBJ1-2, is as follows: DTGVSQNPRHKITKRGQNVTFRCDPISEHNRLYWYRQTLGQGPEFLTYFQNEAQLEKSRLLSDRFSAERPKGSFSTLEIQRTEQGDSAMYLCASSPTGTAYGYTFGSGTRLTVV.

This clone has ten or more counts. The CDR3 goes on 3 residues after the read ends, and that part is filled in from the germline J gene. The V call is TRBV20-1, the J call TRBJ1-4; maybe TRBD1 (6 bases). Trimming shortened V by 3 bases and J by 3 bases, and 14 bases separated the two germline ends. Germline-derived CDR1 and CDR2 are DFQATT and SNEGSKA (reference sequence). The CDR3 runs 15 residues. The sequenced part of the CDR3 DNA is TGCAGTGCTAGGAATCAGGGGTGGGCTAATGAAAAA. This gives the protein CSARNQGWANEK. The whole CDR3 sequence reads CSARNQGWANEKLFF.

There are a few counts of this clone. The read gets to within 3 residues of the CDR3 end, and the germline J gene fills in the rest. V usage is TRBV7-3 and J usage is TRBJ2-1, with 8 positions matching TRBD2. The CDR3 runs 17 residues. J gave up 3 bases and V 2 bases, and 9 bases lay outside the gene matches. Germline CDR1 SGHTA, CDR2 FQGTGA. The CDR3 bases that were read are TGTGCCAGCAGCTTACTTAGCGGGGCCCGGAACTACAATGAG. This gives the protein CASSLLSGARNYNE. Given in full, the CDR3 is CASSLLSGARNYNEQFF.

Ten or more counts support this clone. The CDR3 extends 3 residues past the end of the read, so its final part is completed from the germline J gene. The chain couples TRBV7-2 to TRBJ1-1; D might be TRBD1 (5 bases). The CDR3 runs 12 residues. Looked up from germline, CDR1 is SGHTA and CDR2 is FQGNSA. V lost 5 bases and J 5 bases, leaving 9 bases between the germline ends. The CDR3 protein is CASSQGGTEAFF. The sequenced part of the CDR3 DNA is TGTGCCAGCAGCCAGGGAGGGACTGAA.

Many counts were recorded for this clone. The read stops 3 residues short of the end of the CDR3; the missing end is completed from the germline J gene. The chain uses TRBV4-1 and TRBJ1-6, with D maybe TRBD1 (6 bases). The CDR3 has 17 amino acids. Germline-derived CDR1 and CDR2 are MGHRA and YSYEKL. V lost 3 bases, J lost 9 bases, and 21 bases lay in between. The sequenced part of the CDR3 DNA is TGCGCCAGCAGCCACCTCTGGCAGGGGATCTTAGGTTCACCC. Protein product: CASSHLWQGILGSP. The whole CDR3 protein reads CASSHLWQGILGSPLHF.

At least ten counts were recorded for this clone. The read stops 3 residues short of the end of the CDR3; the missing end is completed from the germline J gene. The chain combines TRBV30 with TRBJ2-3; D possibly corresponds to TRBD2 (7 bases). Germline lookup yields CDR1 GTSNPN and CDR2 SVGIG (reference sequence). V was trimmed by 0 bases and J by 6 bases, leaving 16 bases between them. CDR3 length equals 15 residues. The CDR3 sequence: CAWSVGGAGRDTQYF. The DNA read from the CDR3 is TGTGCCTGGAGTGTAGGGGGGGCTGGCCGGGATACG.

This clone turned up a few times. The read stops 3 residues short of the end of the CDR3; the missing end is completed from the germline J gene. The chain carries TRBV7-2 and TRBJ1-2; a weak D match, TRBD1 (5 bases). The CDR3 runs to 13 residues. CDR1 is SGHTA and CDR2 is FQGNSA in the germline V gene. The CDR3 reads CASSLGQIYDYTF. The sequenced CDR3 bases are TGTGCCAGCAGCTTAGGACAGATCTACGAC.

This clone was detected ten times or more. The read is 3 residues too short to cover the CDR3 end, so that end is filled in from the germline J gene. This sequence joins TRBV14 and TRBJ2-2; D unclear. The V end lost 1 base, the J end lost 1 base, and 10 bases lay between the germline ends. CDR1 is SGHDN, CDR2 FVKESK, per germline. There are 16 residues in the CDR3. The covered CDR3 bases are TGTGCCAGCAGCCAAGGGCCGAGTTGGAACACCGGGGAG. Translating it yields CASSQGPSWNTGE. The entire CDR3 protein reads CASSQGPSWNTGELFF. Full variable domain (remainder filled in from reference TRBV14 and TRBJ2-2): EAGVTQFPSHSVIEKGQTVTLRCDPISGHDNLYWYRRVMGKEIKFLLHFVKESKQDESGMPNNRFLAERTGGTYSTLKVQPAELEDSGVYFCASSQGPSWNTGELFFGEGSRLTVL.

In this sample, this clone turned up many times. The CDR3 DNA, read in part, is TGTGCCAGCTCACCTTCGGGGGGGGGTGGTGAG. Amino acids: CASSPSGGGGE. The entire CDR3 protein reads CASSPSGGGGEQFF. The chain recombines TRBV7-6 with TRBJ2-1, with 8 bases identical to TRBD2. The read finishes 3 residues shy of the CDR3 end, and the germline J gene is used to complete it. The CDR3 spans 14 residues. Trimming at V came to 8 bases and at J to 9 bases, leaving 12 bases not matched to a gene. Per germline, CDR1 SGHVS and CDR2 FNYEAQ.

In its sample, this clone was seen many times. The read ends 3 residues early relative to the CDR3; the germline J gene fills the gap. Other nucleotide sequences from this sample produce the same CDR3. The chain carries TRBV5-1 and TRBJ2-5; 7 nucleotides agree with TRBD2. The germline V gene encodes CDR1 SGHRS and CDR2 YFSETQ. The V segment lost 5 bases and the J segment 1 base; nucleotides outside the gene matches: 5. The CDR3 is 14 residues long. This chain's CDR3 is CASSNGGGQETQYF. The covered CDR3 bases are TGCGCCAGCAGTAACGGCGGGGGCCAAGAGACC. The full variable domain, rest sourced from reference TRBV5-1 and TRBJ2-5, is KAGVTQTPRYLIKTRGQQVTLSCSPISGHRSVSWYQQTPGQGLQFLFEYFSETQRNKGNFPGRFSGRQFSNSRSEMNVSTLELGDSALYLCASSNGGGQETQYFGPGTRLLVL.

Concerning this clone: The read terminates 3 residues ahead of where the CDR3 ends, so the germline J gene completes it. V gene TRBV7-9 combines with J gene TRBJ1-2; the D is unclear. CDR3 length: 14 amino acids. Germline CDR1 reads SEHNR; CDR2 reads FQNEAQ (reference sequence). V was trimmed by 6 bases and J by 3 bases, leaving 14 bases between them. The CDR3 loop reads CASSAVYDDYGYTF. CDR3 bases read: TGTGCCAGCAGTGCGGTTTACGACGACTATGGC. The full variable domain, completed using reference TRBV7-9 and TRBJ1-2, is DTGVSQNPRHKITKRGQNVTFRCDPISEHNRLYWYRQTLGQGPEFLTYFQNEAQLEKSRLLSDRFSAERPKGSFSTLEIQRTEQGDSAMYLCASSAVYDDYGYTFGSGTRLTVV.

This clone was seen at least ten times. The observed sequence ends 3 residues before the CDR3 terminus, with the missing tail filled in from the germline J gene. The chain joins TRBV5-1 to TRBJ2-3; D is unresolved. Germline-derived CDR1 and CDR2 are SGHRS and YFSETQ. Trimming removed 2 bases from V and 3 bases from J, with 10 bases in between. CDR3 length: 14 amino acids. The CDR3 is CASSFPGETDTQYF. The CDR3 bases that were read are TGCGCCAGCAGCTTCCCAGGAGAGACAGATACG.

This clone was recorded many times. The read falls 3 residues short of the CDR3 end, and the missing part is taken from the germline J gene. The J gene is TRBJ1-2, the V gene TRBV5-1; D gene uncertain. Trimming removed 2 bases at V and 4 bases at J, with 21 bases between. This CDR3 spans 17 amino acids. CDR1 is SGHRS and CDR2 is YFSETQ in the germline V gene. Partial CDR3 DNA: TGCGCCAGCAGCTTAGGGCGGGCGGGGTCCCTCCCCTATGGC. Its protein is CASSLGRAGSLPYG. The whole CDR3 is CASSLGRAGSLPYGYTF.

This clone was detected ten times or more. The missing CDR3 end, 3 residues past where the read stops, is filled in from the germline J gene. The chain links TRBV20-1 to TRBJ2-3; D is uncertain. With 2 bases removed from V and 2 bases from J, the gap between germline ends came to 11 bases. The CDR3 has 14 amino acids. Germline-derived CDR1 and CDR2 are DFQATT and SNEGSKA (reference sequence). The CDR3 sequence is CSARSLRVTDTQYF. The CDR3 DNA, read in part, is TGCAGTGCTAGATCACTCCGGGTCACAGATACG.

The sequenced part of the CDR3 DNA is TGTGCCAGCAACCTACAGGGGGAAGAGACG. As protein: CASNLQGEET. The complete CDR3 sequence is CASNLQGEETQYF. The V and J genes are TRBV7-9 and TRBJ2-3; 8 nucleotides line up with TRBD1. The read stops 3 residues short of the end of the CDR3; the missing end is completed from the germline J gene. CDR1 is SEHNR and CDR2 is FQNEAQ in the germline V gene (reference sequence). The CDR3 spans 13 residues.

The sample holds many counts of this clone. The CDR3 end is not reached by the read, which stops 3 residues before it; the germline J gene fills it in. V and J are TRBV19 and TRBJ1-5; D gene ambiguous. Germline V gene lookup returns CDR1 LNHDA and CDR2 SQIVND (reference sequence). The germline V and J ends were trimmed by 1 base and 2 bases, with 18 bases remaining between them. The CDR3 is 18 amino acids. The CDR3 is CASSIGISAGVRNQPQHF. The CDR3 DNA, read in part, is TGTGCCAGTAGTATAGGCATCTCGGCGGGAGTTCGCAATCAGCCC.

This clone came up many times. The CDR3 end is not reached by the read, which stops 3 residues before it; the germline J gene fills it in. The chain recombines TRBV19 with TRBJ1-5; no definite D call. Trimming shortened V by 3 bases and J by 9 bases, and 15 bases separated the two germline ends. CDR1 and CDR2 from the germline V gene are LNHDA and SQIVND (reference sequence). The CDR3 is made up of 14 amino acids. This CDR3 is CASSISSPYRPQHF. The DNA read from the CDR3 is TGTGCCAGTAGTATCAGTTCCCCTTATCGGCCC.

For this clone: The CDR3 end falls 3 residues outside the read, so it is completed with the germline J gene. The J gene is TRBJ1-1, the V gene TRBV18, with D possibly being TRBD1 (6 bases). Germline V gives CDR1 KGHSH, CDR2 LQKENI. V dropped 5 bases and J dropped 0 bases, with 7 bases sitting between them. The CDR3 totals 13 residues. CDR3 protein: CASSTGMNTEAFF. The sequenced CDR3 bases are TGTGCCAGCTCAACAGGGATGAACACTGAA.